The 5 T cell receptor beta chains presented below share a single source sample, sequenced in a study of T cells after yellow fever vaccination. TCRdb re-derived calls from the 5' RACE reads in MiXCR, one entry per CDR3 protein. The table has hundreds of thousands of distinct CDR3 sequences, around an eighth seen once. Sequencing used PBMCs, obtained on the day of the yellow fever booster vaccination. These receptors were obtained from a man aged 25-40 years who received the YFV17D yellow fever vaccine.

This chain joins TRBV20-1 and TRBJ2-7, with 10 nucleotides matching TRBD2. Germline-derived CDR1 and CDR2 are DFQATT and SNEGSKA (reference sequence). V dropped 1 base and J dropped 4; count of bases not matched to a gene: 22. There are 20 residues in the CDR3. In DNA form, the CDR3 reads TGCAGTGCTAGAGTATTTATTCGGGCCAATGGGCTAGCGGGAGAATACGAGCAGTACTTC. Amino acid sequence: CSARVFIRANGLAGEYEQYF.

The genes are TRBV2 and TRBJ1-6; D is uncertain. The V gene lost 8 bases and the J gene lost 9 bases, with 14 bases spanning the gap. CDR1 is SNHLY and CDR2 is FYNNEI in the germline V gene. This CDR3 spans 13 amino acids. The CDR3 protein is CASDLQDGSPLHF. The CDR3 nucleotides read TGTGCCAGCGACCTGCAGGACGGTTCACCCCTCCACTTT.

This sequence joins TRBV29-1 and TRBJ2-3; either TRBD1 or TRBD2 may supply D (5 bases each). Germline lookup yields CDR1 SQVTM and CDR2 ANQGSEA. The ends were cut back, 7 bases at V and 2 bases at J, with 16 bases in the middle. There are 14 residues in the CDR3. CDR3: CSASIWGSTDTQYF. The CDR3 region has the DNA TGCAGCGCGTCTATTTGGGGGTCCACAGATACGCAGTATTTT.

This chain links TRBV20-1 with TRBJ1-1, with TRBD1 matching over 9 bases. The germline CDR1 and CDR2 sequences are DFQATT and SNEGSKA (reference sequence). V dropped 5 bases and J dropped 2; count of bases not matched to a gene: 6. The CDR3 spans 14 residues. In DNA, the CDR3 is TGCAGTGCTGGAGGACAGGGGCCAAACACTGAAGCTTTCTTT. Translated: CSAGGQGPNTEAFF.

The gene calls are TRBV4-1 and TRBJ1-2; D may be TRBD1 (5 bases). The CDR3 consists of 15 residues. Germline V gene sequence: CDR1 MGHRA, CDR2 YSYEKL. Trimming stripped 4 bases from V and 3 bases from J, with 15 bases between. The CDR3 loop reads CASSRDRFKDYGYTF. CDR3 bases: TGCGCCAGCAGCCGGGACCGATTTAAGGACTATGGCTACACCTTC.